One sample yielded the 24 T cell receptor beta chains listed below, sequenced in a study of T cells after posttransplantation cyclophosphamide. Busulfan-fludarabine conditioning, marrow transplant, and cyclophosphamide on days +3 and +4 were administered. Using immunoSEQ multiplex PCR, the repertoire was profiled, and TCRdb retains in-frame clones only, with some absent. Seen here are 16,000 or so clones, roughly 92% observed once, and the top ten hold more than 0.45%. The sequenced sample was CD4+ T cells sorted from blood, obtained after allogeneic stem cell transplant with posttransplant cyclophosphamide. The receptors derive from a male patient between 55 and 70 years old who received an allogeneic stem cell transplant from a related donor and was CMV-positive. Some of the T cells may derive from the graft donor.

The rearrangement links TRBV6-5 to TRBJ2-7; D unresolved. Germline V gives CDR1 MNHEY, CDR2 SVGAGI. The CDR3 is 11 residues long. Between the trimmed V and J ends, which lost 5 bases and 5 bases, there was a span of 7 bases. The DNA of the CDR3 is TGTGCCAGCAGTGTTCAGGACGAGCAGTACTTC. It codes for CASSVQDEQYF.

J is TRBJ1-1 and V is TRBV15; no definite D call. The CDR3 runs to 14 residues. Trimming took off 1 base at V and 3 bases at J, with 9 bases between the two ends. Germline V CDR1 and CDR2: LNHNV, YYDKDF (reference sequence). The DNA for the CDR3 is TGTGCCACCAGCAGAGGACGCGGGTACACTGAAGCTTTCTTT. It specifies CATSRGRGYTEAFF. The full variable domain, with the rest looked up from reference TRBV15 and TRBJ1-1, is DAMVIQNPRYQVTQFGKPVTLSCSQTLNHNVMYWYQQKSSQAPKLLFHYYDKDFNNEADTPDNFQSRRPNTSFCFLDIRSPGLGDTAMYLCATSRGRGYTEAFFGQGTRLTVV.

V is TRBV6-6 and J is TRBJ1-5, with D perhaps TRBD1 (5 bases). Germline CDR1 reads MNHNY; CDR2 reads SVGAGI (reference sequence). This CDR3 is 14 amino acids long. Trimming removed 0 bases from V and 6 bases from J, with 9 bases in between. DNA of the CDR3: TGTGCCAGCAGTTACTCGGAAGGGGTTCAGCCCCAGCATTTT. It yields the protein CASSYSEGVQPQHF.

The chain combines TRBV7-2 with TRBJ2-1; 11 bases fit TRBD2. V was clipped by 1 base and J by 8 bases; unmatched bases: 10. Germline CDR1 and CDR2: SGHTA and FQGNSA. The CDR3 is made up of 17 amino acids. This CDR3 is CASSLGPSGGYEDEQFF. The CDR3 DNA follows: TGTGCCAGCAGCTTAGGGCCTAGCGGGGGGTATGAGGATGAGCAGTTCTTC. The variable domain in full, completed from reference TRBV7-2 and TRBJ2-1, reads GAGVSQSPSNKVTEKGKDVELRCDPISGHTALYWYRQSLGQGLEFLIYFQGNSAPDKSGLPSDRFSAERTGGSVSTLTIQRTQQEDSAVYLCASSLGPSGGYEDEQFFGPGTRLTVL.

The chain links TRBV5-1 to TRBJ2-5; D is perhaps TRBD1 (5 bases). This CDR3 comprises 14 residues. Germline CDR1 reads SGHRS; CDR2 reads YFSETQ. The V and J ends lost 4 bases and 5 bases respectively, with 15 bases between them. The CDR3 region has the DNA TGCGCCAGCAGCCCAGGTCAGGGTTCCGAGACCCAGTACTTC. Its translation: CASSPGQGSETQYF.

This chain connects TRBV9 to TRBJ2-1, with 8 bases fitting TRBD2. V lost 4 bases to trimming and J lost 9 bases; unmatched junction nucleotides: 15. The CDR3 totals 16 residues. Per germline, CDR1 SGDLS and CDR2 YYNGEE. The CDR3 loop reads CASSSRTSPRGGEQFF. DNA of the CDR3: TGTGCCAGCAGCAGCCGGACTAGCCCTCGGGGTGGTGAGCAGTTCTTC.

This chain connects TRBV28 to TRBJ2-3, with 7 positions matching TRBD2. CDR1 and CDR2 (germline): MDHEN, SYDVKM. The trim removed 5 bases at V and 4 bases at J, leaving 6 bases unmatched. This CDR3 spans 14 amino acids. CDR3: CASSPLAGSDTQYF. The CDR3 DNA sequence: TGTGCCAGCAGTCCGTTAGCGGGTTCAGATACGCAGTATTTT.

The chain uses TRBV20-1 and TRBJ2-3; D ambiguous. Germline CDR1 reads DFQATT; CDR2 reads SNEGSKA (reference sequence). V was pared by 6 bases and J by 4 bases, with 8 bases between. This CDR3 has 11 residues. The CDR3 nucleotides read TGCAGTGCCTTATCCCCAGATACGCAGTATTTT. Translated: CSALSPDTQYF.

This chain connects TRBV14 to TRBJ1-2, with 9 bases identical to TRBD1. The V and J ends lost 4 bases and 6 bases, in that order; junction bases with no gene match: 18. Germline loops: CDR1 SGHDN, CDR2 FVKESK. This CDR3 contains 18 residues. The CDR3: CASSPVNYRGRRTNGYTF. CDR3 nucleotides: TGTGCCAGCAGCCCGGTAAATTACAGGGGGCGGAGGACAAATGGCTACACCTTC.

The V and J genes are TRBV5-6 and TRBJ2-2, with D possibly being TRBD1 (5 bases). The V end lost 0 bases, the J end lost 4 bases, and 13 bases lay between the germline ends. The germline V gene has CDR1 SGHDT and CDR2 YYEEEE. The length of the CDR3 is 16 residues. CDR3 loop: CASSLVGAAATGELFF. The DNA for the CDR3 is TGTGCCAGCAGCTTGGTTGGGGCCGCGGCCACCGGGGAGCTGTTTTTT. The complete variable domain, with remaining parts taken from reference TRBV5-6 and TRBJ2-2, reads DAGVTQSPTHLIKTRGQQVTLRCSPKSGHDTVSWYQQALGQGPQFIFQYYEEEERQRGNFPDRFSGHQFPNYSSELNVNALLLGDSALYLCASSLVGAAATGELFFGEGSRLTVL.

This clone was counted a few times. The chain combines TRBV27 with TRBJ2-5; D is unclear. The CDR3 has 12 residues. V lost 0 bases and J lost 7, with 6 bases in between. Germline-derived CDR1 and CDR2 are MNHEY and SMNVEV (reference sequence). Here the CDR3 DNA reads TGTGCCAGCAGTTTATCGGGCCGGACCCAGTACTTC. Residues: CASSLSGRTQYF.

The CDR3 nucleotides read TGTGCCAGCAGACGGGGGGCAAAAAGCAATCAGCCCCAGCATTTT. Protein product: CASRRGAKSNQPQHF. The V call is TRBV28, the J call TRBJ1-5; D perhaps matches TRBD1 (6 bases). This CDR3 comprises 15 residues. Trimming took 6 bases from V and 1 from J, leaving 13 bases between them. Germline assignment: CDR1 MDHEN and CDR2 SYDVKM.

This clone appeared a single time. The chain employs TRBV11-2 and TRBJ1-1; D not certain. Trimming removed 3 bases from V and 4 bases from J, with 12 bases in between. The CDR3 covers 14 residues. Germline V gene sequence: CDR1 SGHAT, CDR2 FQNNGV. The CDR3 reads CASSLGVGFTEAFF. The CDR3 nucleotides are TGTGCCAGCAGCTTGGGCGTGGGTTTCACTGAAGCTTTCTTT.

The chain combines TRBV6-1 with TRBJ1-2; TRBD1 is a possible D gene (6 bases). The CDR3 extends over 13 amino acids. The germline CDR1 and CDR2 sequences are MNHNS and SASEGT. Trimming stripped 6 bases from V and 4 bases from J, with 12 bases between. The CDR3 DNA reads as TGTGCCAGCAGCGAGCAGGGGCTCTATGGCTACACCTTC. Translating it yields CASSEQGLYGYTF.

V and J are TRBV7-2 and TRBJ1-2, with D perhaps matching TRBD1 (6 bases). The ends were cut back, 3 bases at V and 1 base at J, with 6 bases in the middle. The CDR3 contains 13 residues. In germline, CDR1 is SGHTA, CDR2 FQGNSA. CDR3 residues: CASSLDSNYGYTF. Written as DNA, the CDR3 is TGTGCCAGCAGCTTGGACAGTAACTATGGCTACACCTTC.

The rearrangement joins TRBV7-2 to TRBJ2-7, with 11 positions matching TRBD1. V shed 2 bases, J shed 4 bases, and the junction held 4 bases outside the gene matches. From germline, CDR1 is SGHTA and CDR2 FQGNSA. This CDR3 is built from 15 residues. For the CDR3, the DNA is TGTGCCAGCAGCTTATCCGGGACAGGGGGTTACGAGCAGTACTTC. This codes for CASSLSGTGGYEQYF.

V and J are TRBV4-2 and TRBJ2-3, with TRBD2 identical over 7 bases. The CDR3 has 14 amino acids. Germline CDR1 and CDR2: LGHNA and YNFKEQ. V was clipped by 1 base and J by 5 bases; unmatched bases: 3. CDR3 loop: CASSQVGGGDTQYF. As DNA, the CDR3 is TGTGCCAGCAGCCAAGTGGGGGGGGGAGATACGCAGTATTTT.

This clone was detected only once. The rearrangement links TRBV18 to TRBJ1-1; 7 bases line up with TRBD1. Germline-derived CDR1 and CDR2 are KGHSH and LQKENI. This CDR3 region has 15 residues. J was trimmed by 1 base and V by 1 base; bases with no gene match: 3. DNA for the CDR3: TGTGCCAGCTCACCACTCGAGGGGGCGAACACTGAAGCTTTCTTT. Translated: CASSPLEGANTEAFF.

This clone was detected once. This chain joins TRBV7-6 and TRBJ1-1; D is unresolved. CDR3 length: 14 amino acids. Germline loops: CDR1 SGHVS, CDR2 FNYEAQ. V was trimmed by 5 bases and J by 11 bases, leaving 21 bases between them. The DNA of the CDR3 is TGTGCCAGCAGCCAGCAGGTCCCCGGTACTTGTGCTTTCTTT. Its protein is CASSQQVPGTCAFF.

This rearrangement joins TRBV21-1 to TRBJ2-1; the table's TRBD1 call for D was not verified on the DNA. TRBV21-1 is marked as a pseudogene. The CDR3 contains 18 residues. In DNA form, the CDR3 reads TGTGCCAGCAACTTATCCCAGCGACAGGGAATATCCTACAATGAGCAGTTCTTC. It codes for CASNLSQRQGISYNEQFF.

The chain couples TRBV6-4 to TRBJ2-7, with a possible D match to TRBD1 (6 bases). The CDR3 has 19 amino acids. Trimming removed 6 bases from V and 6 bases from J, with 33 bases in between. Germline V gives CDR1 MRHNA, CDR2 SNTAGT. CDR3 bases: TGTGCCAGCAGAACTTACAGGGATTTCGACCAAATCACGGTGTGCGAGCAGTACTTC. It translates to CASRTYRDFDQITVCEQYF.

The chain couples TRBV28 to TRBJ1-5; D is undetermined. Germline V gene lookup returns CDR1 MDHEN and CDR2 SYDVKM. CDR3 size: 13 residues. V was cut by 3 bases and J by 6 bases, with 9 bases left in between. The CDR3 protein is CASSFGGSQPQHF. The DNA of the CDR3 is TGTGCCAGCAGTTTCGGAGGGAGTCAGCCCCAGCATTTT.

This clone occurred once. The chain uses TRBV19 and TRBJ1-5; 9 nucleotides align to TRBD1. With V trimmed by 5 bases and J by 5 bases, 10 bases remained unmatched. CDR1 is LNHDA and CDR2 is SQIVND in the germline V gene (reference sequence). The CDR3 length is 16 residues. The CDR3, as DNA: TGTGCCAGTAGTCTTGGGACAGGGCCCCGTGATCAGCCCCAGCATTTT. As protein: CASSLGTGPRDQPQHF.

V is TRBV9 and J is TRBJ1-3; 9 bases line up with TRBD1. V was pared by 2 bases and J by 4 bases, with 7 bases of the junction left unmatched. The CDR3 is 16 residues long. Germline V gives CDR1 SGDLS, CDR2 YYNGEE. The CDR3 region has the DNA TGTGCCAGCAGCGTTACCGGGACAGGGATAGGAAACACCATATATTTT. Residues: CASSVTGTGIGNTIYF.